This entry describes one TCR beta chain. A single count supports this clone. Its antigen remains undetermined. Per-base qualities were not stored, and no clone one base away is much larger. This specimen belongs to a study of blood T cell repertoires in COVID-19 (TCRdb year 2020). Study-level background: Collaborator samples came from the United States, Italy and Spain and covered acute and convalescent phases of COVID-19. The material from the prospective study consisted of cDNA or gDNA derived from T cells, B-cell-depleted T cells, or PBMCs. Deeply sampled blood TCRbeta repertoires from subjects exposed to, actively infected with, or recovered from COVID-19 were included in the dataset. The repertoires were released in a freely available public database intended as a resource for research on the immune response to SARS-CoV-2. Samples came from the ongoing ImmuneRACE study (first 160 participants) plus 1,254 subjects from 6 global collaborators. Nearly every sample came with metadata listing a de-identified subject ID, COVID-19 status, age in years and sex. HLA class I and class II types, where available, came from metadata supplied by the sample provider rather than from assay-based typing. The research as a whole found: How much clinical and demographic metadata was included differed by source and by participant, and the metadata was provided uncurated.

TCRbeta CDR3 regions were amplified from genomic DNA using the immunoSEQ Assay, a bias-controlled multiplex PCR. The original methods were these. The number of nucleated cells in each sample was estimated from the amplification of reference gene primers within the assay. Sequence reads were collapsed and filtered to measure the absolute abundance of every unique TCRbeta CDR3 rearrangement. For each sample, productive Simpson clonality was calculated as the square root of Simpson's diversity index over productive rearrangements. What TCRdb holds here is the immuneACCESS table cut down to in-frame rearrangements. Part of the clones is not present; checked against another copy, under half of the missing clones reflect an unresolved V gene, and the others are unexplained. V, J and clone size derive from that table, while D and trimming were established from the DNA sequence. The sample has roughly 130,000 clones on record, 84% of them singletons. 3.5% to 4% of the sample is held by the ten biggest clonotypes.

The CDR3 runs 15 amino acids, cysteine and phenylalanine included. The entry retains the CDR3 DNA only, 45 bases that are in frame from base 1. Trimmed from V: 5 bases; trimmed from J: 3 bases; junction bases lacking a gene match: 6. Sequences SGHAT (CDR1) and FQDESV (CDR2) are obtained from the germline V gene (reference sequence). In the prospective study, participants were roughly 18 to 100 years old, resided in 24 geographic areas of the United States, and were enrolled through a virtual design. Cohort assignment in the prospective study relied on participant-reported clinical history from a screening survey and a study questionnaire. Recovered participants in ImmuneRACE Cohort 3 were defined by two consecutive negative NP/OP PCR tests, clearance by a healthcare professional, or resolution of symptoms. Mobile phlebotomists in the prospective study collected whole blood, serum and a nasopharyngeal or oropharyngeal swab from every participant. Additional blood draws and questionnaires over an approximately 2-month period could optionally be provided by prospective study participants. Before DNA extraction, prospective study blood samples were shipped either frozen or at room temperature.

The receptor was isolated from a woman aged 25 to 39 who had recovered from COVID-19. The V gene is TRBV11-1 and the J gene is TRBJ2-7; the central 11 bases match TRBD2. The specimen sequenced was PBMCs or T cells enriched from blood (not recorded which). The CDR3 region reads CASSGTSGSLYEQYF. The sequenced DNA is TGTGCCAGCAGCGGTACTAGCGGGAGTCTCTACGAGCAGTACTTC.